This record covers a single T cell receptor (beta chain). Its antigen remains unidentified. Within one base of it there is no much larger clone, and no base qualities were kept. As encoded in the germline V gene (reference sequence), CDR1 is SGHAT while CDR2 is FQDESV. Measured from the cysteine to the phenylalanine, the CDR3 is 15 residues long. Only the CDR3 portion is preserved as DNA: 45 bases, with reading frame beginning at the first base. After removal of 4 bases from V and 4 bases from J, the junction retains 6 bases not matched to a gene. This sample stems from a study of post-analysis software for immune sequencing data (dated by TCRdb to between 2014 and 2016). Some background on the complete study: Relapsing-remitting, secondary progressive and progressive-relapsing multiple sclerosis were recorded as disease courses, and subtype annotation was lacking for some patients. The multiple sclerosis patient repertoires were compared with about a dozen previously published healthy control repertoires from donors aged roughly 6 to 27 years. A subset of samples was prepared in parallel using single-end sample barcoding, then pooled and co-amplified after Illumina adapter ligation.

The library was generated by PCR. TCRdb lists the instrument as Illumina HiSeq 2500. To reduce PCR and sequencing biases, unique molecular identifiers were built into the TCR beta cDNA libraries. Approximately 500,000 cDNA molecules were obtained for every 1 to 10 million input T cells, so each molecule roughly corresponded to one T cell. The patient libraries were prepared and sequenced with the same protocol used for the earlier healthy control dataset. Within a given batch, samples were prepared together, multiplexed and sequenced on the same HiSeq lane. Per the authors' processing: Raw barcoded reads were processed with MIGEC, discarding single-read molecular identifier groups before consensus assembly and CDR3 extraction. VDJtools was used for post-analysis of the clonotype tables, and diversity was normalized by down-sampling every dataset to the size of the smallest sample. Repertoire overlap clustering matched CDR3 amino acid but not nucleotide sequences to correct batch-related cross-sample contamination. TCRdb itself trimmed the public reads at Q25 with fastp, ran MiXCR and retained productive beta chains. Every CDR3 protein is listed once, alongside the most common genes and DNA of its rows. TCRdb, rather than the study authors, made the V and J calls. The sample data list hundreds of thousands of distinct CDR3 sequences, and 55% to 60% of these were observed just once. 10% to 12% of the sample belongs to the ten largest clones.

Broad study findings and their caveats: Direct clustering with F measure revealed strong co-clustering of samples prepared in the same batch, which led to a batch-effect correction. Significantly higher frequencies in patients than in controls were found for roughly 5 TRBV segments, including TRBV5-6, TRBV5-1 and TRBV20-1. The multiple sclerosis patient group was slightly younger than the control group. Significantly lower normalized Chao1 diversity was found in multiple sclerosis patients than in controls, suggesting substantial peripheral T-cell clonal expansion.

TCR beta repertoires were profiled from peripheral blood of roughly twelve young patients with multiple sclerosis to demonstrate the VDJtools post-analysis software. The multiple sclerosis patients were children and adolescents between roughly 6 and 16 years of age. The sequence links TRBV11-1 to TRBJ1-1; 10 of the junction bases match TRBD1. The sequencing sample was made of blood. The TCR sequence derives from a girl aged 2 to 9 with multiple sclerosis. This receptor carries the CDR3 CASSSSGTGVTEAFF. The nucleotide sequence reads as follows: TGTGCCAGCAGCTCGAGTGGGACAGGGGTCACTGAAGCTTTCTTT.